This T cell receptor beta chain was sequenced in a study of blood T cell repertoires in COVID-19. This CDR3 spans 14 amino acids. Trimming left V 2 bases short and J 0 bases short, with 8 bases between. Germline loops: CDR1 MNHEY, CDR2 SVGAGI. In the original workflow: Reference gene primers were amplified, and this amplification served to estimate nucleated cell counts. TCRdb keeps only in-frame clones here, not all; method: immunoSEQ multiplex PCR. V, J and clone size are taken as reported in that table, and D and trimming were inferred from the DNA itself. The sample lists a few hundred thousand clones; over 75% were seen once. Participants, roughly 18 to 89 years old, spanned around 25 US areas. Each recovered donor of Cohort 3 presented with two negative PCRs, clearance, or symptom resolution.

Sequencing was carried out using PBMCs or T cells enriched from blood (not recorded which). The chain carries TRBV6-5 and TRBJ2-7; D uncertain. This clonotype was sampled from a woman aged 50 to 60 who had recovered from COVID-19. The CDR3: CASSYVRSSYEQYF. CDR3 in DNA: TGTGCCAGCAGTTACGTAAGGAGCTCCTACGAGCAGTACTTC.